The rows below give T cell receptor beta chains drawn from one sample of a study of blood T cell repertoires in COVID-19. This table comes from immunoSEQ multiplex PCR, and its TCRdb copy is limited to in-frame clones, with some not included. The table includes 200,000 to 250,000 clones, 90% detected once. The sample taken for sequencing was PBMCs or T cells enriched from blood (not recorded which). All receptors derive from a man aged 25-45 years who had been exposed to COVID-19. The CDR3 runs from the conserved cysteine through the conserved F or W. D genes are given only for firm matches. A clone size is listed for some rows: how often the clone was seen (once, few, many), or a class if it is expanded.

TRBD2	TRBV10-1	TRBJ2-5	NA	CASSQGTSGRLEHLKTQYF	TGCGCCAGCAGCCAAGGGACTAGCGGGAGGCTTGAACACCTAAAGACCCAGTACTTC
TRBD1	TRBV7-2	TRBJ1-4	NA	CASSTRQGASEKLFF	TGTGCCAGCAGCACCCGACAGGGGGCTAGTGAAAAACTGTTTTTT
NA	TRBV11-2	TRBJ1-1	NA	CASSQDRMNTEAFF	TGTGCCAGCAGCCAAGACAGAATGAACACTGAAGCTTTCTTT
TRBD1	TRBV19	TRBJ1-5	NA	CASSATGVGNQPQHF	TGTGCCAGTAGTGCGACAGGGGTGGGCAATCAGCCCCAGCATTTT
TRBD2	TRBV5-1	TRBJ2-7	once	CASSFREVSYF	TGCGCCAGCAGCTTTCGGGAGGTCAGTTACTTC
NA	TRBV5-1	TRBJ1-3	once	CASSLAGQRRNTIYF	TGCGCCAGCAGCTTGGCTGGACAGCGCAGAAACACCATATATTTT
TRBD1	TRBV5-1	TRBJ1-1	NA	CASSSVTGVVEAFF	TGCGCCAGCAGCTCGGTGACAGGGGTAGTTGAAGCTTTCTTT
TRBD1	TRBV5-1	TRBJ2-7	NA	CASSVSSTGAPVSEQYF	TGCGCCAGCAGCGTGAGTTCGACAGGGGCCCCTGTGAGCGAGCAGTACTTC
NA	TRBV4-1	TRBJ1-3	NA	CASSQVPSGNTIYF	TGCGCCAGCAGCCAAGTTCCATCTGGAAACACCATATATTTT
NA	TRBV13	TRBJ2-2	NA	CASSPRDYSNTGELFF	TGTGCCAGCAGCCCAAGAGACTATTCAAACACCGGGGAGCTGTTTTTT
TRBD2	TRBV18	TRBJ2-2	NA	CASSPIAGDTGELFF	TGTGCCAGCTCACCGATAGCGGGGGACACCGGGGAGCTGTTTTTT
TRBD1	TRBV6-2/TRBV6-3	TRBJ1-4	NA	CASSRDSTESEKLFF	TGTGCCAGCAGTCGGGACAGTACGGAGAGTGAAAAACTGTTTTTT
NA	TRBV5-1	TRBJ1-1	NA	CASSLGLAAENTEAFF	TGCGCCAGCAGCTTGGGATTGGCGGCAGAGAACACTGAAGCTTTCTTT
NA	TRBV13	TRBJ1-2	NA	CASSFRGDYGYTF	TGTGCCAGCAGCTTCCGTGGAGACTATGGCTACACCTTC
NA	TRBV4-3	TRBJ2-7	NA	CASSQEVPEGPFPYEQYF	TGCGCCAGCAGCCAAGAAGTTCCGGAGGGGCCATTCCCCTACGAGCAGTACTTC
NA	TRBV30	TRBJ1-1	NA	CAWSGGRNTEAFF	TGTGCCTGGAGTGGGGGCCGGAACACTGAAGCTTTCTTT
NA	TRBV29-1	TRBJ1-5	NA	CSAGDWGFQHF	TGCAGCGCCGGGGACTGGGGGTTTCAGCATTTT
TRBD1	TRBV12-5	TRBJ2-2	few	CASGLVLGQGVVGELFF	TGTGCTAGTGGTTTGGTACTTGGACAGGGTGTTGTCGGGGAGCTGTTTTTT
NA	TRBV2	TRBJ2-3	NA	CASNEKYRSSTDTQYF	TGTGCCAGCAATGAGAAGTACCGGTCTAGCACAGATACGCAGTATTTT
NA	TRBV4-1	TRBJ1-3	NA	CASSQFEGRGTGNTIYF	TGCGCCAGCAGCCAATTCGAGGGGCGGGGAACTGGAAACACCATATATTTT